This T cell receptor (beta chain) was captured in a study of early T cells in non-severe SARS-CoV-2 infection. At the level of the study: Bulk RNA taken from unsorted whole blood was sequenced, leaving chains unpaired. Findings of the study overall: Sequences matched to VDJdb favored anti-spike CD8 responses, while private and CD4 specificities were missed.

Individual cDNA molecules were tagged with unique molecular identifiers, the study reported. TCRdb processed the 5' RACE reads anew with MiXCR; each CDR3 protein has one entry. Of some 32,000 distinct CDR3 sequences listed, roughly 6.6% are singletons. Trimming took off 5 bases at V and 4 bases at J, with 14 bases between the two ends. The CDR3 is 14 residues long. From germline, CDR1 is SEHNR and CDR2 FQNEAQ (reference sequence). This clonotype has at least ten counts. What it binds is not known. This sequence originates from an adult who was a healthcare worker with PCR-confirmed SARS-CoV-2 infection or an uninfected control (not recorded which). The chain employs TRBV7-9 and TRBJ2-5, with a tentative D call TRBD2 (7 bases). The material sequenced was whole blood. The DNA for the CDR3 is TGTGCCAGCAGCCAAGGGGGGGGTCGAGAGACCCAGTACTTC. Translated, it gives CASSQGGGRETQYF.